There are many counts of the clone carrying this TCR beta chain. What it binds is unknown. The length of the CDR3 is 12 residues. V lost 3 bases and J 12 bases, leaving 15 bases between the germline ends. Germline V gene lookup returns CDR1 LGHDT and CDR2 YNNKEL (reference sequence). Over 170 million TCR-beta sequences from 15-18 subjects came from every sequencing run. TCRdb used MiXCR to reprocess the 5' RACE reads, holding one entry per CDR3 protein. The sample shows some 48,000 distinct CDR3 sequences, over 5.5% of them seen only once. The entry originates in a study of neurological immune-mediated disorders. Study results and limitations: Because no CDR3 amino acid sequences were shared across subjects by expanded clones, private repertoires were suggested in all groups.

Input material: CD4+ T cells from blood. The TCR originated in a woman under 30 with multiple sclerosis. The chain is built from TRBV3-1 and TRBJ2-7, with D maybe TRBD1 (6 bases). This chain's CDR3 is CASSHLQGNPYF. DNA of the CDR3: TGTGCCAGCAGCCACTTACAGGGTAACCCGTACTTC.